The sequence of this T cell receptor (beta chain) was determined in a study of shared clonotypes between healthy human individuals. Profiled with immunoSEQ multiplex PCR; TCRdb holds only in-frame clones, not every one. The table lists about 1,900,000 clones, about 95% of them singletons, with 1.2% in the top ten. The naive CD8 fraction comprised CD45RO-negative cells positively selected for CCR7 and excluded terminally differentiated effector memory CD45RA+ cells. CDR3 length: 14 residues. CDR1 SEHNR and CDR2 FQNEAQ come from the germline V gene (reference sequence). The V segment lost 4 bases and the J segment 4 bases; nucleotides outside the gene matches: 7.

The sample comprised naive CD8+ T cells sorted from blood. The chain couples TRBV7-9 to TRBJ2-7, with TRBD2 matching 7 bases. The TCR originated in a man younger than 35 in good health. The CDR3 sequence is CASSYGLGEYEQYF. DNA for the CDR3: TGTGCCAGCAGCTACGGACTAGGGGAGTACGAGCAGTACTTC.